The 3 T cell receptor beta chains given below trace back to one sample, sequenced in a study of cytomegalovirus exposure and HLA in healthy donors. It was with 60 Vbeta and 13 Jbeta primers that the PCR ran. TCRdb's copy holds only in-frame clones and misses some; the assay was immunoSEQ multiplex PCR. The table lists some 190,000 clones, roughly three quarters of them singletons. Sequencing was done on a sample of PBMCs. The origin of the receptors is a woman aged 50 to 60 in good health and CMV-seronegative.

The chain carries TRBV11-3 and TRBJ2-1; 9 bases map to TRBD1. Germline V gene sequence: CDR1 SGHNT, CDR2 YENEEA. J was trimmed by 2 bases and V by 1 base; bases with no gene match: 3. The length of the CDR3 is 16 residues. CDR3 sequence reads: CASSLGGQGPYNEQFF. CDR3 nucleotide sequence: TGTGCCAGCAGCTTAGGGGGACAGGGACCCTACAATGAGCAGTTCTTC.

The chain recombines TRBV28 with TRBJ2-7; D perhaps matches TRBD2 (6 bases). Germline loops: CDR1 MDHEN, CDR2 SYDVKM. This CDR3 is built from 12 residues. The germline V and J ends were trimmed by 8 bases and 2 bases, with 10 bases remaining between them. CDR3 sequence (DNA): TGTGCCAGCGCTAGCGCTCCCTACGAGCAGTACTTC. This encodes CASASAPYEQYF.

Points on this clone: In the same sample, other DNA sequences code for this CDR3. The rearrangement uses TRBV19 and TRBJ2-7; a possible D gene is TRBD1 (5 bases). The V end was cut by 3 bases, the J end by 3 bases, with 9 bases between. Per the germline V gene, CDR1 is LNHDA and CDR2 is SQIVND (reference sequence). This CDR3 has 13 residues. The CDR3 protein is CASSIGQGYEQYF. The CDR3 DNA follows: TGTGCCAGTAGTATCGGCCAGGGCTACGAGCAGTACTTC.